Listed below are T cell receptor beta chains from one sample, sequenced in a study of blood T cell repertoires in COVID-19. The protocol was immunoSEQ multiplex PCR, while the TCRdb copy is restricted to in-frame clones and leaves out a portion. The sample has approximately 350,000 clones, roughly four fifths seen once; the top ten hold about 5.4%. Sequenced: PBMCs or T cells enriched from blood (not recorded which). These receptors were obtained from a woman aged 50 to 65 who had recovered from COVID-19. Each CDR3 is given with its conserved first and last residue. Each record gives: V gene, CDR3 protein.

TRBV29-1,CSVAGGGTSVPNEQFF
TRBV28,CASSFQGGEETQYF
TRBV27,CASSPSGRRNTEAFF
TRBV4-1,CASSQDLAGAGEQYF
TRBV11-3,CASSSTRETEAFF
TRBV7-9,CASSLAGAGELFF
TRBV5-1,CASSHSLPVGAAGGTDTQYF
TRBV6-5,CASRRTDSYEQYF
TRBV7-9,CASSLVRGGTGELFF
TRBV3-1/TRBV3-2,CASSQLSSGGTYNEQFF
TRBV5-4,CASSPTGGYNEQFF
TRBV7-9,CASRLSLAEQETQYF
TRBV6-1,CASSEREQGARETQYF